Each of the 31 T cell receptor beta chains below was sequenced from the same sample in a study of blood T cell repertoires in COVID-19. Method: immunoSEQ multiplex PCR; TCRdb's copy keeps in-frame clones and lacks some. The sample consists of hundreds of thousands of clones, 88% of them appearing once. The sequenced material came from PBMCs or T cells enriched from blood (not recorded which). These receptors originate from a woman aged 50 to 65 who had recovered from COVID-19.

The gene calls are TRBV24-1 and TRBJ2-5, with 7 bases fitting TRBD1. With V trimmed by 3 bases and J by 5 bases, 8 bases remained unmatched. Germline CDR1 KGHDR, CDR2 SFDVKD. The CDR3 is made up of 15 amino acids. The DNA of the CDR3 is TGTGCCACCAGTGATCCCACAGGGGTGAGGGAGACCCAGTACTTC. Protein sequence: CATSDPTGVRETQYF.

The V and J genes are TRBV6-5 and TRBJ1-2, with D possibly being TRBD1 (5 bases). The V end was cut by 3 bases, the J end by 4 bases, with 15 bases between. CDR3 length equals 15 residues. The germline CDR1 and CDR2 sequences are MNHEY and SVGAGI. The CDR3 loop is CASSYDPNRFYGYTF. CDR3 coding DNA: TGTGCCAGCAGTTATGATCCCAACAGGTTCTATGGCTACACCTTC.

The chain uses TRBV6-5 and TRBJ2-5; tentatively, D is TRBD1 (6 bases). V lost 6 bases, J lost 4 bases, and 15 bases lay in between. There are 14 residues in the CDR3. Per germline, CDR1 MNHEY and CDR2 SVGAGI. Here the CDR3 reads CASRGVGGRETQYF. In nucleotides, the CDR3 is TGTGCCAGCAGGGGGGTTGGGGGCCGAGAGACCCAGTACTTC.

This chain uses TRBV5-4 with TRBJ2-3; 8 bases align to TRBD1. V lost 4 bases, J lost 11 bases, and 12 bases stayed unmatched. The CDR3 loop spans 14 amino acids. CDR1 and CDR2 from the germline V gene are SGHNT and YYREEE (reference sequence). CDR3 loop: CASSPPGQVAGQYF. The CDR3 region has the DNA TGTGCCAGCAGCCCGCCGGGACAGGTCGCTGGGCAGTATTTT.

The CDR3 region has the DNA TGCGCCAGCAGCCAAGATTCCAGCGGGAGGACCACAGATACGCAGTATTTT. It encodes CASSQDSSGRTTDTQYF. This chain connects TRBV4-1 to TRBJ2-3; 9 bases agree with TRBD2. The V and J ends lost 0 bases and 2 bases, in that order; junction bases with no gene match: 6. Germline lookup yields CDR1 MGHRA and CDR2 YSYEKL. The length of the CDR3 is 17 residues.

CDR3 in DNA: TGTGCCAGCAGCTTAGTTCACGGACACTACGAGCAGTACTTC. As protein: CASSLVHGHYEQYF. The chain joins TRBV11-3 to TRBJ2-7; weak D call: TRBD1 (5 bases). The CDR3 has 14 residues. Germline assignment: CDR1 SGHNT and CDR2 YENEEA. V was shortened by 1 base and J by 3 bases, with 10 bases between the two germline ends.

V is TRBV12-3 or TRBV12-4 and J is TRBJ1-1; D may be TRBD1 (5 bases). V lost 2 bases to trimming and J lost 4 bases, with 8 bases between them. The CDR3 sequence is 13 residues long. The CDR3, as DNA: TGTGCCAGCAGTTTACAGGGTAGCACTGAAGCTTTCTTT. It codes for CASSLQGSTEAFF.

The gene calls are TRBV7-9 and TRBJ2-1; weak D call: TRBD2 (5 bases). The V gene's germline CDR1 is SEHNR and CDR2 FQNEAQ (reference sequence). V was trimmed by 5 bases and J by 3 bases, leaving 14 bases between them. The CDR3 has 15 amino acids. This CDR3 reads CASSQGLAVYNEQFF. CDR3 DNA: TGTGCCAGCAGCCAAGGACTTGCTGTCTACAATGAGCAGTTCTTC.

The CDR3 nucleotides are TGTGCCAGCAGCCCCCGGGACCGGGAGTCGGACACCATATATTTT. Its translation: CASSPRDRESDTIYF. The V gene is TRBV5-6, the J gene TRBJ1-3; a possible D gene is TRBD1 (5 bases). Between the trimmed V and J ends, which lost 4 bases and 8 bases, there was a span of 19 bases. CDR3 length: 15 residues. Germline CDR1 SGHDT, CDR2 YYEEEE. The full variable domain, its missing parts supplied by reference TRBV5-6 and TRBJ1-3, is DAGVTQSPTHLIKTRGQQVTLRCSPKSGHDTVSWYQQALGQGPQFIFQYYEEEERQRGNFPDRFSGHQFPNYSSELNVNALLLGDSALYLCASSPRDRESDTIYFGEGSWLTVV.

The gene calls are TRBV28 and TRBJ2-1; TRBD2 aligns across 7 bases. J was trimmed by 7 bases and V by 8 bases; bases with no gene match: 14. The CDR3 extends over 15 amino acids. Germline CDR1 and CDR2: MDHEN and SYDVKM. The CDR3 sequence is CASGEAFGRENEQFF. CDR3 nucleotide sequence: TGTGCCAGCGGAGAGGCTTTTGGGAGGGAAAATGAGCAGTTCTTC. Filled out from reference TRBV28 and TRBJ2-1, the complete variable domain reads DVKVTQSSRYLVKRTGEKVFLECVQDMDHENMFWYRQDPGLGLRLIYFSYDVKMKEKGDIPEGYSVSREKKERFSLILESASTNQTSMYLCASGEAFGRENEQFFGPGTRLTVL.

The CDR3 reads CAGGGGAPNYGYTF. The DNA of the CDR3 is TGTGCCGGTGGAGGGGGCGCCCCCAACTATGGCTACACCTTC. J is TRBJ1-2 and V is TRBV28, with 7 bases fitting TRBD1. Unmatched junction bases numbered 11, after V lost 11 bases and J lost 2 bases. The CDR3 runs 14 residues. CDR1 is MDHEN, CDR2 SYDVKM, per germline.

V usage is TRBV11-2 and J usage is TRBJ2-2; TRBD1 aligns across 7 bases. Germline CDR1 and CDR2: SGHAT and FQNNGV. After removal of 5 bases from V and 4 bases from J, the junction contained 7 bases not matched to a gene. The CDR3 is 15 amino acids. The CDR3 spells CASSDRASGTGELFF. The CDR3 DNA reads TGTGCCAGCAGCGACAGGGCCTCTGGCACCGGGGAGCTGTTTTTT.

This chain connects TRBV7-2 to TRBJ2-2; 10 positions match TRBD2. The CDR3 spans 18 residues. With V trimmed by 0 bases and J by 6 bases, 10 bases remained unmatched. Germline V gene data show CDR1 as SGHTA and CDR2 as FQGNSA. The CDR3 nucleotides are TGTGCCAGCAGCTTAGCCCCACCTAGCGGGAGAGGGGCCGGGGAGCTGTTTTTT. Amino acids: CASSLAPPSGRGAGELFF.

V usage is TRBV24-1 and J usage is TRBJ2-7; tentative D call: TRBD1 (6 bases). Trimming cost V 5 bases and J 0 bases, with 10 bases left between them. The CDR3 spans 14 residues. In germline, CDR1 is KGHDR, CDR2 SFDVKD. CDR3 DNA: TGTGCCACCAGTGCCACGGACAGCTCCTACGAGCAGTACTTC. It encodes CATSATDSSYEQYF.

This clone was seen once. The CDR3 loop is CASSYSRGRALDTGELFF. In DNA form, the CDR3 reads TGTGCCAGCAGTTACTCTCGCGGGAGGGCCCTCGACACCGGGGAGCTGTTTTTT. This chain joins TRBV6-2 or TRBV6-3 and TRBJ2-2, with 9 bases that match TRBD2. Germline V lookup: CDR1 MNHEY, CDR2 SVGEGT. The CDR3 has 18 amino acids. V dropped 0 bases and J dropped 3; count of bases not matched to a gene: 8.

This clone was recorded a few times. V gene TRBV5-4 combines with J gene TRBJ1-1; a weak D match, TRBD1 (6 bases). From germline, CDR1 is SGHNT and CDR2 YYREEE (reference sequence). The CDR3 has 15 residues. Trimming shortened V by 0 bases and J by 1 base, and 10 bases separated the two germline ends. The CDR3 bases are TGTGCCAGCAGCTTGGGGGGGCGGAAGAACACTGAAGCTTTCTTT. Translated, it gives CASSLGGRKNTEAFF.

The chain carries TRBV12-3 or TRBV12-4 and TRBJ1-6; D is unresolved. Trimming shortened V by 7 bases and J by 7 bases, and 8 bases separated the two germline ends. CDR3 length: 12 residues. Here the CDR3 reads CASTLENSPLHF. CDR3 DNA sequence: TGTGCCAGCACCCTTGAGAATTCACCCCTCCACTTT.

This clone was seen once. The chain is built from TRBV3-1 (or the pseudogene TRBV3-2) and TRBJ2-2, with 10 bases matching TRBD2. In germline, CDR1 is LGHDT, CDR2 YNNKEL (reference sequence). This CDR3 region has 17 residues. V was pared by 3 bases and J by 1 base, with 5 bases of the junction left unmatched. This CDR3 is CASSHTGTSVNTGELFF. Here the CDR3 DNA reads TGTGCCAGCAGCCACACTGGGACTAGCGTGAACACCGGGGAGCTGTTTTTT.

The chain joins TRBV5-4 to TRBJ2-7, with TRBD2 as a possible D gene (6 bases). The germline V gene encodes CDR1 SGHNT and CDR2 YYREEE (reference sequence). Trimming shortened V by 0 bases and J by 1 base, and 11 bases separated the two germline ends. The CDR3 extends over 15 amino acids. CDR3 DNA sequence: TGTGCCAGCAGCTTGGCAGGGAGGTCTTCCTACGAGCAGTACTTC. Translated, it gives CASSLAGRSSYEQYF. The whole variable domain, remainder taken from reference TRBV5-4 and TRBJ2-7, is ETGVTQSPTHLIKTRGQQVTLRCSSQSGHNTVSWYQQALGQGPQFIFQYYREEENGRGNFPPRFSGLQFPNYSSELNVNALELDDSALYLCASSLAGRSSYEQYFGPGTRLTVT.

The CDR3 spells CASSLGQGGNEQFF. CDR3 nucleotide sequence: TGTGCCAGCAGTTTAGGACAGGGAGGCAATGAGCAGTTCTTC. The gene calls are TRBV28 and TRBJ2-1, with 8 positions matching TRBD1. Germline V gene sequence: CDR1 MDHEN, CDR2 SYDVKM. The CDR3 contains 14 residues. Unmatched junction bases numbered 3, after V lost 2 bases and J lost 6 bases.

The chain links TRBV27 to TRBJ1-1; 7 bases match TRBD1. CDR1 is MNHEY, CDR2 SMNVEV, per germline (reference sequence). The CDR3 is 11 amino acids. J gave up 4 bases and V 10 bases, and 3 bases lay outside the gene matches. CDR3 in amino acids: CATQGGTEAFF. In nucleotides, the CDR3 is TGTGCCACGCAGGGGGGCACTGAAGCTTTCTTT.

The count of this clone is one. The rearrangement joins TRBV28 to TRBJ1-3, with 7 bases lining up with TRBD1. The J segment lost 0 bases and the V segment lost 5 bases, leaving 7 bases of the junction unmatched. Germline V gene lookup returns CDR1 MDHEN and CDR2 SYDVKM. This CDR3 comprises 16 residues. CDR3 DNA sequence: TGTGCCAGCAGTGCCGAGACAGGGAACTCTGGAAACACCATATATTTT. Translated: CASSAETGNSGNTIYF.

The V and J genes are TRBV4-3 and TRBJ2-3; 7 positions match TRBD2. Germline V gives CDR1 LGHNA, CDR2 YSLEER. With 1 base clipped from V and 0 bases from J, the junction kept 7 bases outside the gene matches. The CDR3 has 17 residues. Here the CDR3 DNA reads TGCGCCAGCAGCCAAGGAACTTTAGCGGGTAGCACAGATACGCAGTATTTT. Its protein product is CASSQGTLAGSTDTQYF.

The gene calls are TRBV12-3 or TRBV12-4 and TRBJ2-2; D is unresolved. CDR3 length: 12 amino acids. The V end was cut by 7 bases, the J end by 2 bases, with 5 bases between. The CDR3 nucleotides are TGTGCCAGCAACATAAACACCGGGGAGCTGTTTTTT. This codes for CASNINTGELFF.

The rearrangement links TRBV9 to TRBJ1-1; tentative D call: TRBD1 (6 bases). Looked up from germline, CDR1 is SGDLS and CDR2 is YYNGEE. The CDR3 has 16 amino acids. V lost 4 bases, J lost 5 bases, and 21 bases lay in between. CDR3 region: CASSREGGTFGTEAFF. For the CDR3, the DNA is TGTGCCAGCAGCCGGGAGGGGGGGACCTTTGGGACTGAAGCTTTCTTT.

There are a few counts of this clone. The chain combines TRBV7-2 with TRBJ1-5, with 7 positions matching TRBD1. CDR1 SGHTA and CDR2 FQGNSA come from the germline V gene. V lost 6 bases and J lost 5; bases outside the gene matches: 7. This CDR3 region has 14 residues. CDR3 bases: TGTGCCAGCAGGGCAACAGGGGTCGATCAGCCCCAGCATTTT. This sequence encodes CASRATGVDQPQHF. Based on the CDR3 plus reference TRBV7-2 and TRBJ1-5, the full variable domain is GAGVSQSPSNKVTEKGKDVELRCDPISGHTALYWYRQSLGQGLEFLIYFQGNSAPDKSGLPSDRFSAERTGGSVSTLTIQRTQQEDSAVYLCASRATGVDQPQHFGDGTRLSIL.

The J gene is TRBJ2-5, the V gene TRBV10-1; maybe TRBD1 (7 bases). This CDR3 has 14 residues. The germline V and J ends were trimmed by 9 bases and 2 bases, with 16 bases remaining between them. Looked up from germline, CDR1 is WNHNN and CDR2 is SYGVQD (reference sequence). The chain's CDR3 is CARNLEGQQETQYF. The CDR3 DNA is TGCGCCAGGAACCTGGAGGGACAGCAAGAGACCCAGTACTTC.

CDR3 loop: CASSPPVSGTTQYF. The CDR3, as DNA: TGTGCCAGCAGTCCGCCGGTAAGCGGGACCACGCAGTATTTT. The genes are TRBV28 and TRBJ2-3, with 7 bases lining up with TRBD2. Trimming removed 5 bases from V and 9 bases from J; junction bases left unmatched: 11. In germline, CDR1 is MDHEN, CDR2 SYDVKM. The CDR3 consists of 14 residues.

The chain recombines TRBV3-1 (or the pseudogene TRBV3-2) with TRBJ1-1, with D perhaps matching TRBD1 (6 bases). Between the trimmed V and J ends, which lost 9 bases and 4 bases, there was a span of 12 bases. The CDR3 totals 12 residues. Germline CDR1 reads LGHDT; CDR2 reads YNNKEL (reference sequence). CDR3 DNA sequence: TGTGCCAGTACGGACAGAATCACTGAAGCTTTCTTT. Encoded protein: CASTDRITEAFF.

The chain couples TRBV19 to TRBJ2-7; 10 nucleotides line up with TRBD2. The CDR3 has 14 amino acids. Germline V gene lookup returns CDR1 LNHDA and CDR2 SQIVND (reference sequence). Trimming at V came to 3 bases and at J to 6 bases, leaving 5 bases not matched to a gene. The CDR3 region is CASSIELAGPEQYF. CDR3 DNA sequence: TGTGCCAGTAGTATTGAACTAGCGGGACCCGAGCAGTACTTC.

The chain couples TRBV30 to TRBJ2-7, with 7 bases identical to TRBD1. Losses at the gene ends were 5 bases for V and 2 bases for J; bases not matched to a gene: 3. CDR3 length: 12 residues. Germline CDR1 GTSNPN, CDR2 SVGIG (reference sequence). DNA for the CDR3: TGTGCCTGGGTCAGGGGGACCTACGAGCAGTACTTC. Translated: CAWVRGTYEQYF.